A single TCR beta chain is shown here with its context. These data come from a study of shared clonotypes between healthy human individuals. The J segment lost 1 base and the V segment lost 7 bases, leaving 12 bases of the junction unmatched. The CDR3 has 17 amino acids. Germline CDR1 reads MRHNA; CDR2 reads SNTAGT. Data came from immunoSEQ multiplex PCR; TCRdb stores just in-frame clones and leaves some out. The sample holds hundreds of thousands of clones, 76% seen once. This chain uses TRBV6-4 with TRBJ1-2; 10 bases fit TRBD1. The TCR comes from a woman between 40 and 55 years old in good health. Some clones in this sample may be carry-over from other donors' samples. Specimen: PBMCs. The CDR3 DNA reads TGTGCCAGCAACAGCGACAGGGGGCGCCCCGATAACTATGGCTACACCTTC. Protein product: CASNSDRGRPDNYGYTF.